These 19 T cell receptor beta chains came from one sample sequenced in a study of CD8+ T cells in alopecia areata. Following extraction, RNA underwent reverse transcription to cDNA, which served as the sequencing template. Produced via immunoSEQ multiplex PCR; TCRdb's table is partial and in-frame only. The sample was found to contain 200,000 to 300,000 clones, and every one recurs. Researchers sorted pooled cutaneous lymph node cells on the basis of CD4, CD8alpha, NKG2D, NKG2ACE and other markers. The sequencing sample was made of CD4+ T cells sorted from a lymph node. These receptors all come from a C3H/HeJ mouse with alopecia areata. The strain bears MHC haplotype H2-k.

This clone has only a few counts. Each gene name is a mouse one. The read terminates 4 residues ahead of where the CDR3 ends, so the germline J gene completes it. The V and J genes are TRBV5 and TRBJ1-2; TRBD1 aligns across 9 bases. This CDR3 has 14 amino acids. Germline loops: CDR1 LGHNA, CDR2 YNLKQL (reference sequence). The CDR3 DNA, read in part, is TGTGCCAGCAGCCAAGAACAGGGGGCGCGC. Its protein product is CASSQEQGAR. The full CDR3 protein is CASSQEQGARDYTF.

As to this clone: Gene names and germline refer to mouse. The CDR3 extends 4 residues past the end of the read, so its final part is completed from the germline J gene. V is TRBV5 and J is TRBJ1-2, with 9 nucleotides matching TRBD1. This CDR3 has 15 residues. J was trimmed by 3 bases and V by 0 bases; bases with no gene match: 2. Germline-derived CDR1 and CDR2 are LGHNA and YNLKQL (reference sequence). CDR3 amino acids: CASSQEGTGHSDYTF. The sequenced CDR3 bases are TGTGCCAGCAGCCAAGAAGGGACAGGGCACTCC.

This clone was detected a few times. The germline and genes are mouse ones. The read ends 4 residues before the CDR3 terminus; that terminus is restored from the germline J gene. The V call is TRBV13-2, the J call TRBJ2-1; 9 bases agree with TRBD1. This CDR3 is 14 amino acids long. CDR1 and CDR2 from the germline V gene are NNHNN and SYGAGS (reference sequence). Trimming removed 4 bases from V and 6 bases from J; junction bases left unmatched: 5. CDR3 protein: CASGRDRALAEQFF. Incomplete CDR3 DNA: TGTGCCAGCGGTCGGGACAGGGCCCTTGCT.

As for this clone: These gene names are mouse names. The CDR3 end is not reached by the read, which stops 4 residues before it; the germline J gene fills it in. The rearrangement links TRBV17 to TRBJ2-1; 7 nucleotides agree with TRBD1. After removal of 0 bases from V and 3 bases from J, the junction contained 5 bases not matched to a gene. The CDR3 length is 16 residues. The germline gives CDR1 MNHDT, CDR2 YYDKIL. This CDR3 reads CASSRDEQGVYAEQFF. The DNA read from the CDR3 is TGTGCTAGCAGTAGAGATGAGCAGGGGGTCTATGCT.

The sample holds a few counts of this clone. The genes and germline here are from mouse. The CDR3 loop reads CASSQELDRDTQYF. The DNA read from the CDR3 is TGTGCCAGCAGCCAAGAACTGGACAGAGAC. This chain joins TRBV5 and TRBJ2-5; a weak D match, TRBD1 (6 bases). Sequencing ends 4 residues short of the CDR3 end; the germline J gene provides the rest. The CDR3 has 14 amino acids. Germline V gene sequence: CDR1 LGHNA, CDR2 YNLKQL (reference sequence).

This clone occurred a few times. Gene names are mouse gene names. The read terminates 3 residues before the CDR3 end, so the remaining end is supplied by the germline J gene. J is TRBJ1-6 and V is TRBV13-3; maybe TRBD1 (6 bases). TRBJ1-6 has ORF status, its function being uncertain. The V end was cut by 2 bases, the J end by 3 bases, with 6 bases between. The CDR3 is made up of 14 amino acids. Germline CDR1 reads NNHDY; CDR2 reads SYVADS. CDR3: CASSEGGYNSPLYF. The covered CDR3 bases are TGTGCCAGCAGTGAAGGGGGCTATAATTCGCCC.

Of note for this clone: Genes here carry mouse names. The read gets to within 4 residues of the CDR3 end, and the germline J gene fills in the rest. The chain employs TRBV19 and TRBJ1-1, with D unclear. The CDR3 is 12 amino acids. The germline CDR1 and CDR2 sequences are FNHDT and SITEND (reference sequence). Trimming took 3 bases from V and 4 from J, leaving 7 bases between them. Incomplete CDR3 DNA: TGTGCCAGCAGTAGGTGGGGCACA. It yields the protein CASSRWGT. The full CDR3 sequence reads CASSRWGTEVFF. The variable domain in full, with the rest retrieved from reference TRBV19 and TRBJ1-1, is GGIITQTPKFLIGQEGQKLTLKCQQNFNHDTMYWYRQDSGKGLRLIYYSITENDLQKGDLSEGYDASREKKSSFSLTVTSAQKNEMAVFLCASSRWGTEVFFGKGTRLTVV.

A remark on this clone: Gene and germline names: mouse. Read coverage stops 4 residues before the CDR3 terminus; the germline J gene supplies the remainder. The same CDR3 can be traced to other DNA sequences in this sample. This sequence joins TRBV1 and TRBJ2-1, with 7 bases matching TRBD2. V gave up 0 bases and J gave up 0 bases; unmatched junction bases: 2. The CDR3 is 16 residues long. Germline CDR1 reads NSQYPW; CDR2 reads LRSPGD (reference sequence). The covered CDR3 bases are TGCACCTGCAGTGCAGATCGACTGGGTAACTATGCT. Protein product: CTCSADRLGNYA. The entire CDR3 sequence reads CTCSADRLGNYAEQFF.

Comments on this clone: Gene and germline names: mouse. The read stops 4 residues short of the end of the CDR3; the missing end is completed from the germline J gene. V gene TRBV1 combines with J gene TRBJ2-1, with TRBD1 as a possible D gene (5 bases). Trimming cost V 3 bases and J 1 base, with 10 bases left between them. CDR1 and CDR2 (germline): NSQYPW, LRSPGD (reference sequence). CDR3 size: 15 residues. CDR3 DNA (partial): TGCACCTGCAGTGCCTCCCCAGGGAACTATGCT. Protein: CTCSASPGNYA. The entire CDR3 is CTCSASPGNYAEQFF.

In this sample, this clone turned up a few times. Mouse names are used for the genes. The read comes to an end 4 residues before the CDR3 does, leaving the germline J gene to fill in the end. The V call is TRBV13-1, the J call TRBJ2-4; 11 bases map to TRBD2. The CDR3 has 14 residues. CDR1 and CDR2 from the germline V gene are NSHNY and SYGAGN. CDR3 DNA, as far as it was read: TGTGCCAGCAGTGAGGGGACTGGGGGAAAC. Residues: CASSEGTGGN. The entire CDR3 is CASSEGTGGNTLYF.

The table lists this clone with a few counts. Gene labels here are mouse ones. Coverage ceases 4 residues before the CDR3 finishes, and the germline J gene fills in the end. V and J are TRBV13-1 and TRBJ2-2; 9 positions agree with TRBD2. This CDR3 region has 14 residues. Germline values: CDR1 NSHNY, CDR2 SYGAGN. V was clipped by 1 base and J by 6 bases; unmatched bases: 1. Incomplete CDR3 DNA: TGTGCCAGCAGTGATTCTGGGGGGGCCGGG. Protein product: CASSDSGGAG. The whole CDR3 region reads CASSDSGGAGQLYF.

Turning to this clone: Gene names refer to mouse genes. The CDR3 DNA, read in part, is TGTGCCAGCAGTTACTGGGGGGAGGGGTATGCT. Encoded protein: CASSYWGEGYA. The full-length CDR3 reads as CASSYWGEGYAEQFF. The chain employs TRBV14 and TRBJ2-1; 9 nucleotides align to TRBD2. The read terminates 4 residues before the CDR3 end, so the remaining end is supplied by the germline J gene. Germline lookup yields CDR1 SGHDT and CDR2 FRDEAV. Trimming cost V 3 bases and J 4 bases; bases outside gene matches: 5. CDR3 length equals 15 residues.

This clone was observed a handful of times. The gene names here belong to mouse. The read ends 4 residues early relative to the CDR3; the germline J gene fills the gap. J is TRBJ2-2 and V is TRBV19; no firm D call. Germline CDR1 reads FNHDT; CDR2 reads SITEND (reference sequence). CDR3 length equals 14 residues. Trimming pared 5 bases from V and 0 bases from J, leaving 8 bases between. This CDR3 reads CASSRGSNTGQLYF. The sequenced CDR3 bases are TGTGCCAGCAGCCGAGGGTCAAACACCGGG.

With respect to this clone: Gene names follow the mouse nomenclature. The sequence runs out 4 residues before the end of the CDR3; the remainder is reconstructed from the germline J gene. This specimen includes other DNA sequences encoding the same CDR3. The chain employs TRBV13-1 and TRBJ1-1; 7 nucleotides match TRBD1. The CDR3 covers 12 residues. Per the germline V gene, CDR1 is NSHNY and CDR2 is SYGAGN. The CDR3 loop is CASSDRQGEVFF. The DNA read from the CDR3 is TGTGCCAGCAGTGATAGACAGGGA.

This clone was recorded a few times. Mouse names are used for the genes. The read falls 4 residues short of the CDR3 end, and the missing part is taken from the germline J gene. The chain joins TRBV31 to TRBJ2-4; D remains unclear. The CDR3 extends over 14 amino acids. Trimming removed 0 bases at V and 0 bases at J, with 7 bases between. Germline CDR1 and CDR2: GKSSPN and SITVG. The part of the CDR3 DNA that was read is TGTGCCTGGAGTCTACTGAGTAGTCAAAAC. It codes for CAWSLLSSQN. The entire CDR3 sequence reads CAWSLLSSQNTLYF.

This clone showed up just a few times. The genes are named according to mouse. The read terminates 4 residues before the CDR3 end, so the remaining end is supplied by the germline J gene. Other DNA sequences in this specimen translate into the identical CDR3. The rearrangement joins TRBV13-1 to TRBJ2-7; D remains unclear. Germline-derived CDR1 and CDR2 are NSHNY and SYGAGN. With 0 bases removed from V and 3 bases from J, the gap between germline ends came to 7 bases. CDR3 size: 13 residues. CDR3 loop: CASSDAVGYEQYF. The CDR3 DNA, read in part, is TGTGCCAGCAGTGATGCAGTGGGCTAT.

This clone appeared a few times. Mouse gene names and germline throughout. Read data end 4 residues before the CDR3 end; the end is taken from the germline J gene. The genes are TRBV1 and TRBJ2-2; the match to TRBD2 covers 10 bases. The V gene end was trimmed by 5 bases and the J gene end by 0 bases; junction bases not matched to a gene: 6. The CDR3 spans 17 residues. From germline, CDR1 is NSQYPW and CDR2 LRSPGD (reference sequence). CDR3 in amino acids: CTCSPPGLGSNTGQLYF. Partial CDR3 DNA: TGCACCTGCAGTCCACCGGGACTGGGGTCAAACACCGGG.

Worth noting for this clone: The gene symbols are mouse symbols. The read falls 4 residues short of the CDR3 end, and the missing part is taken from the germline J gene. V is TRBV13-2 and J is TRBJ1-2; D is unresolved. V lost 0 bases to trimming and J lost 0 bases, with 9 bases between them. This CDR3 has 15 amino acids. The germline CDR1 and CDR2 sequences are NNHNN and SYGAGS (reference sequence). CDR3 in amino acids: CASGDARWANSDYTF. The covered CDR3 bases are TGTGCCAGCGGTGATGCGAGGTGGGCAAACTCC.

Details on this clone: Gene names are mouse gene names. At the DNA level, this CDR3 is encoded by other sequences in the same sample as well. CDR3 sequence: CASSEDTYNSPLYF. The covered CDR3 bases are TGTGCCAGCAGTGAAGACACATATAATTCGCCC. The V call is TRBV13-1, the J call TRBJ1-6; D call uncertain. The read is 3 residues too short to cover the CDR3 end, so that end is filled in from the germline J gene. TRBJ1-6 is marked as an open reading frame, function uncertain. CDR3 length: 14 residues. The V end was cut by 2 bases, the J end by 4 bases, with 7 bases between. From germline, CDR1 is NSHNY and CDR2 SYGAGN.